These 21 T cell receptor beta chains were sequenced from one sample in a study of CD8+ T cells in alopecia areata. This sample's treatment: oral pan-JAK inhibitor, 5-10 mg twice daily. RNA extraction and reverse transcription yielded cDNA as sequencing template. Using immunoSEQ multiplex PCR, the repertoire was profiled, and TCRdb retains in-frame clones only, with some absent. Among about 260,000 clones listed, 60% were seen once. This specimen was CD4+ T cells sorted from blood, taken at approximately week 51, from a patient treated with tofacitinib. The receptors originated from a human donor with alopecia areata.

This clone was recorded a few times. The genes are TRBV29-1 and TRBJ1-1; D uncertain. V was cut by 3 bases and J by 0 bases, with 11 bases left in between. The CDR3 is 14 residues long. Germline CDR1 and CDR2: SQVTM and ANQGSEA. The CDR3 DNA reads as TGCAGCGTTGAGGGAAGGGCGATGAACACTGAAGCTTTCTTT. Residues: CSVEGRAMNTEAFF.

This clone was recorded at least ten times. The rearrangement links TRBV9 to TRBJ2-3, with D hard to call. Trimming took off 0 bases at V and 7 bases at J, with 12 bases between the two ends. CDR1 and CDR2 from the germline V gene are SGDLS and YYNGEE. CDR3 size: 14 residues. The DNA for the CDR3 is TGTGCCAGCAGCGTAGCGGATAGTCGATATACGCAGTATTTT. Encoded protein: CASSVADSRYTQYF.

The chain's CDR3 is CASSAPGQGAAGELFF. In DNA, the CDR3 is TGCGCCAGCAGCGCGCCGGGACAGGGGGCGGCCGGGGAGCTGTTTTTT. The chain employs TRBV5-1 and TRBJ2-2, with 12 bases aligning to TRBD1. V gave up 4 bases and J gave up 6 bases; unmatched junction bases: 7. The CDR3 is 16 amino acids. Germline CDR1 and CDR2: SGHRS and YFSETQ.

In its sample, this clone was seen a few times. The rearrangement uses TRBV2 and TRBJ1-1; D unresolved. Trimming removed 4 bases from V and 0 bases from J, with 9 bases in between. CDR3 size: 14 residues. CDR1 and CDR2 (germline): SNHLY, FYNNEI. The CDR3 DNA follows: TGTGCCAGCAGTGTGTGGGCGATGAACACTGAAGCTTTCTTT. Protein: CASSVWAMNTEAFF.

The chain recombines TRBV29-1 with TRBJ2-6, with D unclear. Germline values: CDR1 SQVTM, CDR2 ANQGSEA. The CDR3 runs to 13 residues. The V and J ends lost 6 bases and 3 bases respectively, with 9 bases between them. CDR3 DNA sequence: TGCAGCGTCTCAGACCGTGGGGCCAACGTCCTGACTTTC. Encoded protein: CSVSDRGANVLTF. Together with reference TRBV29-1 and TRBJ2-6, the CDR3 gives the full variable domain: SAVISQKPSRDICQRGTSLTIQCQVDSQVTMMFWYRQQPGQSLTLIATANQGSEATYESGFVIDKFPISRPNLTFSTLTVSNMSPEDSSIYLCSVSDRGANVLTFGAGSRLTVL.

V and J are TRBV5-6 and TRBJ2-5; 8 bases map to TRBD1. The CDR3 consists of 13 residues. V shed 3 bases, J shed 4 bases, and the junction held 2 bases outside the gene matches. CDR1 is SGHDT, CDR2 YYEEEE, per germline. The CDR3 region has the DNA TGTGCCAGCAGCTGGACAGGGCGAGAGACCCAGTACTTC. Encoded protein: CASSWTGRETQYF. The complete variable domain, with remaining parts taken from reference TRBV5-6 and TRBJ2-5, reads DAGVTQSPTHLIKTRGQQVTLRCSPKSGHDTVSWYQQALGQGPQFIFQYYEEEERQRGNFPDRFSGHQFPNYSSELNVNALLLGDSALYLCASSWTGRETQYFGPGTRLLVL.

The V call is TRBV10-1, the J call TRBJ2-3; 14 nucleotides match TRBD2. V was pared by 5 bases and J by 0 bases, with 10 bases of the junction left unmatched. Germline CDR1 WNHNN, CDR2 SYGVQD (reference sequence). The CDR3 is made up of 19 amino acids. CDR3 bases: TGCGCCAGCAGTAAGACCGGGACTAGCGGGGGCCTTAGCACAGATACGCAGTATTTT. Translating it yields CASSKTGTSGGLSTDTQYF.

The CDR3 region is CAWSVQAGSYEQYF. The CDR3 DNA reads as TGTGCCTGGAGTGTCCAAGCAGGCTCCTACGAGCAGTACTTC. The chain recombines TRBV30 with TRBJ2-7; D gene uncertain. The length of the CDR3 is 14 residues. Germline V lookup: CDR1 GTSNPN, CDR2 SVGIG (reference sequence). The V gene lost 0 bases and the J gene lost 0 bases, with 9 bases spanning the gap.

This rearrangement joins TRBV23-1 to TRBJ1-5; perhaps TRBD1 as D (5 bases). TRBV23-1 is flagged as an ORF with uncertain function. The CDR3 is 14 residues long. Deletions cut 8 bases from V and 3 bases from J, with 14 bases between. CDR3 region: CASQTRDDNQPQHF. CDR3 in DNA: TGCGCCAGCCAAACAAGGGACGACAATCAGCCCCAGCATTTT.

A single count supports this clone. This chain uses TRBV30 with TRBJ1-5; D perhaps matches TRBD1 (5 bases). In germline, CDR1 is GTSNPN, CDR2 SVGIG (reference sequence). The CDR3 totals 13 residues. Trimming took 1 base from V and 3 from J, leaving 7 bases between them. CDR3 coding DNA: TGTGCCTGGAGTGAGGGGACCAATCAGCCCCAGCATTTT. This gives the protein CAWSEGTNQPQHF.

The chain is built from TRBV29-1 and TRBJ2-1; D may be TRBD1 or TRBD2 (5 bases each). CDR3 size: 11 residues. The germline V gene encodes CDR1 SQVTM and CDR2 ANQGSEA. Trimming shortened V by 7 bases and J by 12 bases, and 16 bases separated the two germline ends. The DNA of the CDR3 is TGCAGCGCCCGGGACCTGAAGGTGCAGTTCTTC. Its translation: CSARDLKVQFF.

V is TRBV18 and J is TRBJ2-7; 7 nucleotides align to TRBD2. V lost 3 bases to trimming and J lost 3 bases; unmatched junction nucleotides: 2. The length of the CDR3 is 13 residues. The germline V gene has CDR1 KGHSH and CDR2 LQKENI. CDR3 DNA sequence: TGTGCCAGCTCACCTCGGGACTACTACGAGCAGTACTTC. Encoded protein: CASSPRDYYEQYF.

The chain joins TRBV30 to TRBJ2-7; 7 bases are shared with TRBD1. Trimming took 4 bases from V and 7 from J; bases not matched to a gene: 19. CDR3 size: 16 residues. From germline, CDR1 is GTSNPN and CDR2 SVGIG (reference sequence). In DNA form, the CDR3 reads TGTGCCTGGAATAGGAAAGGGGGCTTTCCCCTGGGGGAGCAGTACTTC. This sequence encodes CAWNRKGGFPLGEQYF.

The table lists this clone with a few counts. V gene TRBV29-1 combines with J gene TRBJ1-1; D is possibly TRBD1 (6 bases). V was clipped by 6 bases and J by 4 bases, with 18 bases between them. CDR1 is SQVTM, CDR2 ANQGSEA, per germline. This CDR3 is built from 14 residues. The CDR3 DNA sequence: TGCAGCGTCGGCCCTGGACTGGGGGCCACTGAAGCTTTCTTT. This encodes CSVGPGLGATEAFF.

The chain carries TRBV6-5 and TRBJ1-1; D gene ambiguous. CDR3 length equals 11 residues. Germline CDR1 reads MNHEY; CDR2 reads SVGAGI. Deletions cut 2 bases from V and 8 bases from J, with 6 bases between. CDR3 nucleotides: TGTGCCAGCAGTTACAAGCGGGAAGCTTTCTTT. Amino acid sequence: CASSYKREAFF.

The chain combines TRBV7-2 with TRBJ2-7; maybe TRBD1 (5 bases). This CDR3 is built from 14 residues. Deletions cut 4 bases from V and 2 bases from J, with 12 bases between. Germline assignment: CDR1 SGHTA and CDR2 FQGNSA. CDR3 sequence reads: CASSSRARAYEQYF. CDR3 coding DNA: TGTGCCAGCAGCTCCCGAGCCAGGGCCTACGAGCAGTACTTC.

V and J are TRBV29-1 and TRBJ2-7; D is ambiguous. Germline V gene data show CDR1 as SQVTM and CDR2 as ANQGSEA. The ends were cut back, 4 bases at V and 0 bases at J, with 10 bases in the middle. CDR3 size: 13 residues. Here the CDR3 DNA reads TGCAGCGTTGCTGGTGGGGACTCCTACGAGCAGTACTTC. Amino acid sequence: CSVAGGDSYEQYF.

The V call is TRBV29-1, the J call TRBJ2-5; unclear D gene. V was shortened by 5 bases and J by 4 bases, with 11 bases between the two germline ends. Germline V gene data show CDR1 as SQVTM and CDR2 as ANQGSEA. This CDR3 spans 12 amino acids. The CDR3 loop is CSVQVRRETQYF. The CDR3 nucleotides read TGCAGCGTTCAGGTCCGACGAGAGACCCAGTACTTC.

In nucleotides, the CDR3 is TGTGCCAGCAGCTTAGATTTGGTAGAAGCTTTCTTT. Protein: CASSLDLVEAFF. The chain links TRBV7-9 to TRBJ1-1; no clear D gene. The CDR3 spans 12 residues. V was pared by 1 base and J by 8 bases, with 8 bases between. The germline V gene encodes CDR1 SEHNR and CDR2 FQNEAQ (reference sequence). The full variable domain, completed using reference TRBV7-9 and TRBJ1-1, is DTGVSQNPRHKITKRGQNVTFRCDPISEHNRLYWYRQTLGQGPEFLTYFQNEAQLEKSRLLSDRFSAERPKGSFSTLEIQRTEQGDSAMYLCASSLDLVEAFFGQGTRLTVV.

This sequence joins TRBV7-2 and TRBJ1-2; TRBD1 agrees at 7 bases. The germline V gene encodes CDR1 SGHTA and CDR2 FQGNSA. With V trimmed by 5 bases and J by 5 bases, 2 bases remained unmatched. The CDR3 extends over 12 amino acids. CDR3 amino acids: CASSHRGYGYTF. The DNA of the CDR3 is TGTGCCAGCAGCCACAGGGGATATGGCTACACCTTC.

V usage is TRBV27 and J usage is TRBJ2-7; TRBD1 matches 7 bases. CDR1 MNHEY and CDR2 SMNVEV come from the germline V gene (reference sequence). The CDR3 is 14 amino acids. With V trimmed by 5 bases and J by 3 bases, 7 bases remained unmatched. The CDR3 DNA is TGTGCCAGCAGTCCCCGAGGGGGCCGCTACGAGCAGTACTTC. It translates to CASSPRGGRYEQYF.